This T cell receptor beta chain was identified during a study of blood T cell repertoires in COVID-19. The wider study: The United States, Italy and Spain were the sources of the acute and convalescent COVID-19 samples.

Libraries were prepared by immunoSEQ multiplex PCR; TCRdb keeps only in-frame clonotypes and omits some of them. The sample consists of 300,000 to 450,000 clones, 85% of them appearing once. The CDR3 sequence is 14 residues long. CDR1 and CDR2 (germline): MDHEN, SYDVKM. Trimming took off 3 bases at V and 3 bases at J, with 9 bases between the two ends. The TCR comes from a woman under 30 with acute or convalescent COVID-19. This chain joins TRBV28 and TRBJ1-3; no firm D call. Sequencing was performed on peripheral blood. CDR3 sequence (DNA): TGTGCCAGCAGTTTCGAGGGTGGTGGAAACACCATATATTTT. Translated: CASSFEGGGNTIYF.